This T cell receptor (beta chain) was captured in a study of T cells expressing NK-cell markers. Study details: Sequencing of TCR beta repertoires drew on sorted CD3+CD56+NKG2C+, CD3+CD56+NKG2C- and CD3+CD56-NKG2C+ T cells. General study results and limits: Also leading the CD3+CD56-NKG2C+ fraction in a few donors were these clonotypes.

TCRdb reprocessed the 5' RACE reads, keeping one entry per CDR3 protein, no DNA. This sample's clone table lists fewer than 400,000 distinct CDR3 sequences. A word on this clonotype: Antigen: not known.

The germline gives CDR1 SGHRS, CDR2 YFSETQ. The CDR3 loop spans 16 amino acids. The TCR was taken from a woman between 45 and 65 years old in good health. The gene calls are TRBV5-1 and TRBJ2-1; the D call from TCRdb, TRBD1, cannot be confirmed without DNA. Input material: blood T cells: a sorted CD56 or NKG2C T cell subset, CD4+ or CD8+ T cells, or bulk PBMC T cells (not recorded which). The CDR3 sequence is CASSLAERIGANEQFF.